This T cell receptor (beta chain) was captured in a study of graft-versus-host responses after intestinal transplantation. Study summary: Recipients across the board were started on anti-thymocyte globulin induction, then kept on tacrolimus and steroids for two to three years.

About this clone itself: Its antigen is unknown.

Study-wide results and caveats: HvG clone declines early post-transplant were associated with peak circulating GvH levels. Recipient marrow showed GvH clones, some seen first in ileum or blood.

The J segment lost 0 bases and the V segment lost 3 bases, leaving 2 bases of the junction unmatched. The CDR3 runs to 14 residues. Germline values: CDR1 SGHRS, CDR2 YFSETQ. Profiling relied on immunoSEQ multiplex PCR, and the TCRdb table lists in-frame clones only, not all of them. Here the sample spans about 120,000 clones, 85% to 95% being singletons. J is TRBJ1-2 and V is TRBV5-1; TRBD1 agrees at 7 bases. The receptor's source is a human donor who received an intestinal transplant. The sample consisted of unstimulated CD4+ T cells sorted from spleen or lymph node cells, taken before intestinal transplant. CDR3 protein: CASSSGTANYGYTF. In DNA form, the CDR3 reads TGCGCCAGCAGCTCCGGGACAGCTAACTATGGCTACACCTTC.